This TCR beta chain was recorded in a study of blood T cell repertoires in COVID-19. Libraries were prepared by immunoSEQ multiplex PCR; TCRdb keeps only in-frame clonotypes and omits some of them. Found here are roughly 90,000 clones, around 90% of them singletons; the top ten hold about 5.1%. This CDR3 has 15 residues. V lost 0 bases and J lost 3; bases outside the gene matches: 3. Germline values: CDR1 MNHEY, CDR2 SVGAGI. This clonotype was obtained from a man in his forties or fifties with acute or convalescent COVID-19. Material for sequencing was peripheral blood. This chain joins TRBV6-5 and TRBJ2-7, with 9 positions matching TRBD1. The CDR3 DNA is TGTGCCAGCAGTTACTCGGACAGGGGTGGCTACGAGCAGTACTTC. It yields the protein CASSYSDRGGYEQYF.